A selection of T cell receptor beta chains follows, all from one sample in a study of cytomegalovirus exposure and HLA in healthy donors. Only in-frame clones appear in the TCRdb table, and some are missing; sequencing was by immunoSEQ multiplex PCR. The sample consists of approximately 93,000 clones, more than 70% of them appearing once. The sequenced material came from PBMCs. The receptors here all came from a woman aged 40 to 55 in good health and CMV-seronegative. The CDR3 runs from the conserved cysteine through the conserved F or W. The D gene is left open where the match is weak. A clone size is listed for some rows: how often the clone was seen (once, few, many), or a class if it is expanded.

j_call v_call d_call clone_size cdr3_aa cdr3_nt
TRBJ2-3 TRBV30 . . CAWSVLTITDTQYF TGTGCCTGGAGTGTACTAACCATCACAGATACGCAGTATTTT
TRBJ1-4 TRBV2 . . CASSESGSSLEKLFF TGTGCCAGCAGTGAATCGGGGTCCTCTCTTGAAAAACTGTTTTTT
TRBJ1-1 TRBV25-1 . . CASSVVRAFF TGTGCCAGCAGTGTCGTACGGGCTTTCTTT
TRBJ2-7 TRBV18 TRBD1 . CASSPGTGSYEQYF TGTGCCAGCTCACCCGGGACAGGGTCCTACGAGCAGTACTTC
TRBJ2-5 TRBV30 . . CAHGGAETQYF TGTGCCCACGGAGGGGCAGAGACCCAGTACTTC
TRBJ2-3 TRBV6-5 TRBD2 . CASRTSKQYF TGTGCCAGCAGGACTAGCAAACAGTATTTT
TRBJ2-1 TRBV10-3 . . CATTGTSESSYNEQFF TGTGCCACTACCGGGACATCCGAGAGCTCCTACAATGAGCAGTTCTTC
TRBJ1-1 TRBV20-1 TRBD1 . CSARAGRGTFF TGCAGTGCTAGAGCGGGCAGGGGGACTTTCTTT
TRBJ2-2 TRBV19 TRBD2 . CASTSSGGNANTGELFF TGTGCCAGTACGTCAAGCGGGGGAAACGCGAACACCGGGGAGCTGTTTTTT
TRBJ2-5 TRBV5-4 TRBD2 . CASSPGLAQETQYF TGTGCCAGCAGCCCGGGACTAGCACAAGAGACCCAGTACTTC
TRBJ1-1 TRBV27 . . CASTGPQGKAFF TGTGCCAGCACTGGACCCCAGGGGAAAGCTTTCTTT
TRBJ2-5 TRBV5-1 TRBD2 . CASSPSGTTIQETQYF TGCGCCAGCAGCCCCTCCGGGACTACAATACAAGAGACCCAGTACTTC
TRBJ2-5 TRBV10-3 . . CAIRASLRKETQYF TGTGCCATCAGAGCGAGTTTGCGGAAGGAGACCCAGTACTTC
TRBJ1-2 TRBV7-2 TRBD1 . CASSFIRDRGMLTF TGTGCCAGTAGCTTTATCCGGGACAGGGGCATGTTAACCTTC
TRBJ1-1 TRBV30 TRBD1 few CAWGRGLNTEAFF TGTGCCTGGGGCAGGGGGCTTAACACTGAAGCTTTCTTT
TRBJ2-7 TRBV7-9 . few CASSPSISRAHYEQYF TGTGCCAGCAGCCCATCTATATCCAGGGCTCACTACGAGCAGTACTTC
TRBJ1-2 TRBV19 . . CASSIAGLDYGYTF TGTGCCAGTAGTATAGCCGGTTTGGACTATGGCTACACCTTC
TRBJ1-6 TRBV15 . . CATSSRESGRTSPLHF TGTGCCACCAGCTCTAGAGAATCAGGGCGGACTTCACCCCTCCACTTT
TRBJ2-3 TRBV5-6 . . CASSLRTNTDTQYF TGTGCCAGCAGCTTGAGGACAAACACAGATACGCAGTATTTT
TRBJ1-1 TRBV5-6 TRBD1 . CASSLARTGGEAFF TGTGCCAGCAGCTTGGCGCGGACAGGAGGTGAAGCTTTCTTT
TRBJ1-6 TRBV5-6 . . CASSLADRSSYNSPLNF TGTGCCAGCAGCTTGGCCGATAGGAGCTCCTATAATTCACCCCTCAACTTT
TRBJ2-2 TRBV18 . . CASSPRPGRNTGELFF TGTGCCAGCTCACCCCGGCCAGGGCGAAACACCGGGGAGCTGTTTTTT
TRBJ1-1 TRBV6-6 . few CASSYTRGHNTEAFF TGTGCCAGCAGTTACACCAGGGGACACAACACTGAAGCTTTCTTT
TRBJ1-1 TRBV13 . . CATKRFQGHEAFF TGTGCCACAAAACGGTTCCAGGGCCATGAAGCTTTCTTT
TRBJ2-3 TRBV6-5 . . CASTREGTQYF TGTGCCAGCACGCGAGAGGGTACGCAGTATTTT
TRBJ1-1 TRBV27 TRBD1 . CASSFPGQVTEAFF TGTGCCAGCAGTTTCCCGGGACAGGTGACTGAAGCTTTCTTT
TRBJ2-7 TRBV5-4 TRBD2 . CASRRRGVYEQYF TGTGCCAGCAGGAGGCGGGGGGTCTACGAGCAGTACTTC
TRBJ2-1 TRBV11-1 TRBD2 . CASSPVWIAGRGDEQFF TGTGCCAGCAGCCCCGTGTGGATAGCGGGAAGAGGGGATGAGCAGTTCTTC
TRBJ2-1 TRBV12-5 . . CASGFSDSVRSYNEQFF TGTGCTAGTGGTTTCTCGGACAGTGTTCGGTCCTACAATGAGCAGTTCTTC
TRBJ2-6 TRBV15 . . CATSRVSQGSSGANVLTF TGTGCCACCAGCAGAGTTTCGCAGGGCAGCTCTGGGGCCAACGTCCTGACTTTC
TRBJ2-5 TRBV13 . . CASSFGGPQETQYF TGTGCCAGCAGCTTCGGGGGACCACAAGAGACCCAGTACTTC
TRBJ2-7 TRBV5-4 TRBD1 . CASSARQGYEQYF TGTGCCAGCAGCGCCCGACAGGGTTACGAGCAGTACTTC
TRBJ2-7 TRBV18 TRBD2 . CASSPPGSGASYEQYF TGTGCCAGCTCACCACCGGGTAGCGGGGCCTCCTACGAGCAGTACTTC
TRBJ2-7 TRBV30 TRBD1 once CAWSVLRQGGEQYF TGTGCCTGGAGTGTACTGCGACAGGGTGGCGAGCAGTACTTC
TRBJ1-2 TRBV7-6 TRBD1 . CASSIAGPGQGTNYGYTF TGTGCCAGCAGCATAGCCGGACCGGGACAGGGGACAAACTATGGCTACACCTTC
TRBJ1-2 TRBV4-2 . few CASSQERYGYTF TGTGCCAGCAGCCAGGAGAGATATGGCTACACCTTC
TRBJ2-2 TRBV4-3 TRBD1 . CASSQEGGRTGELFF TGCGCCAGCAGCCAAGAAGGGGGCCGCACCGGGGAGCTGTTTTTT
TRBJ2-1 TRBV25-1 . . CASSRSIREQFF TGTGCCAGCAGCCGATCTATTCGGGAGCAGTTCTTC
TRBJ2-2 TRBV28 TRBD1 . CASSFETGGRRELFF TGTGCCAGCAGTTTCGAGACAGGGGGTCGTAGGGAGCTGTTTTTT
TRBJ1-4 TRBV11-2 . once CASRIWGRGRINEKLFF TGTGCCAGCAGGATCTGGGGGCGGGGGCGGATCAATGAAAAACTGTTTTTT
TRBJ1-1 TRBV14 . . CASSPRGQPLNTEAFF TGTGCCAGCAGCCCCCGTGGACAGCCGCTGAACACTGAAGCTTTCTTT
TRBJ1-5 TRBV5-1 . . CASSLVAGDQPQHF TGCGCCAGCAGCTTGGTGGCGGGGGATCAGCCCCAGCATTTT
TRBJ1-1 TRBV5-1 . . CASSSEMNTEAFF TGCGCCAGCAGCTCCGAGATGAACACTGAAGCTTTCTTT
TRBJ2-5 TRBV13 . . CASSSLTRAETQYF TGTGCCAGCAGCTCCCTGACCAGGGCAGAGACCCAGTACTTC
TRBJ1-3 TRBV5-1 TRBD1 . CASSPGTGSGNTIYF TGCGCCAGCAGCCCTGGGACAGGGTCAGGAAACACCATATATTTT
TRBJ2-7 TRBV4-2 TRBD2 . CASSQDGLAISYEQYF TGTGCCAGCAGCCAAGATGGACTAGCGATATCCTACGAGCAGTACTTC
TRBJ2-1 TRBV11-3 . . CASSNSGLNNEQFF TGTGCCAGCAGCAACAGCGGTTTGAACAATGAGCAGTTCTTC
TRBJ1-1 TRBV5-1 . few CASRTGQTNTEAFF TGCGCCAGCCGGACGGGACAAACGAACACTGAAGCTTTCTTT
TRBJ2-7 TRBV7-8 TRBD2 . CASSLGWGLDPSGEQYF TGTGCCAGCAGCTTAGGCTGGGGACTAGATCCGTCGGGCGAGCAGTACTTC
TRBJ1-2 TRBV7-2 TRBD1 . CASSPRGRGGYTF TGTGCCAGCAGTCCGAGGGGGCGGGGTGGCTACACCTTC
TRBJ1-2 TRBV25-1 . . CASSPTGTTWGYTF TGTGCCAGCAGTCCAACCGGGACTACTTGGGGCTACACCTTC
TRBJ1-1 TRBV5-6 TRBD1 few CASSLGDRGLEAFF TGTGCCAGCAGCTTGGGGGACAGGGGGTTGGAAGCTTTCTTT
TRBJ2-5 TRBV30 . . CAWTPSVQETQYF TGTGCCTGGACCCCTAGCGTCCAAGAGACCCAGTACTTC
TRBJ2-5 TRBV5-4 . . CASSKSKGGIETQYF TGTGCCAGCAGCAAGTCGAAGGGGGGGATAGAGACCCAGTACTTC